This T cell receptor beta chain derives from a study of graft-versus-host responses after intestinal transplantation (dated by TCRdb to 2020 to 2023). Notes on the research overall: Multivisceral, liver-intestinal, or isolated intestinal transplants were received by the recipients. After intestinal transplantation, graft-versus-host and host-versus-graft alloreactive T cell clones in the graft, circulation and bone marrow were tracked using bulk TCR-beta CDR3 sequencing. The cohort enrolled 20 to 30 intestinal transplant recipients including one retransplant, and a few patients lacking pretransplant specimens were excluded. Every recipient was given anti-thymocyte globulin induction, followed by 2 to 3 years of maintenance tacrolimus and steroids. Alloreactive clones were identified by sequencing pre-transplant mixed lymphocyte reaction products and comparing these products with unstimulated pre-transplant donor and recipient T cells. A peak of at least 4% donor T cells among recipient peripheral blood mononuclear cells was the definition used for donor T cell macrochimerism. Samples from a few later patients were sequenced in-house on an Illumina MiSeq with MiXCR processing rather than by the commercial service. The paper as a whole reports these results and caveats: In the allografts of patients with donor T cell macrochimerism, GvH to HvG T cell clonal ratios were high. Peak levels of circulating GvH clones were associated with declines in HvG clones early after transplant. GvH clones were found in recipient bone marrow, and some of the GvH clones appeared earlier in ileal mucosa or blood, which is consistent with an intestinal mucosal origin. Conclusions were limited by the relatively low number and heterogeneity of intestinal transplant patients.

Trimming takes 5 bases from V and 7 bases from J, and the germline ends sit 20 bases apart. Reading the germline V gene (reference sequence) gives CDR1 MNHNY and CDR2 SVGAGI. Including the terminal cysteine and phenylalanine, the CDR3 comprises 16 residues. Only the CDR3 region is kept as DNA, spanning 48 bases read in frame from base 1. Comment on this clone: This clone's antigen is unknown. No much larger clone exists at a distance of one base, and base qualities are not known.

The receptor library was made with the immunoSEQ multiplex PCR assay. Adaptive Biotechnologies carried out high-throughput TCR-beta CDR3 sequencing of genomic DNA for most patients. From the authors' description of their analysis: Adaptive's ImmunoSEQ software supplied the TCR sequencing data for around 17 patients, while MiXCR and VDJtools were used to process a few other patients. CDR3 nucleotide sequences shared between donor and recipient were removed because the origin of such sequences could not be assigned. Alloreactive clones required at least 2-fold expansion over unstimulated cells and minimum CFSE-low frequency of 0.002% (template counts) or 0.001% (read counts). A clone was considered mappable if detected in the sequenced pre-transplant spleen, lymph node, or MLR CFSE-low populations of the donor or recipient. Cumulative frequency of alloreactive clones was calculated as a percentage of all sequences weighted by copy number. TCRdb's version of the immuneACCESS table is confined to in-frame rearrangements and falls short of the full clone set. An unresolved V gene accounts for under half of the shortfall where checked; the remainder is of unknown origin. V, J and clone size derive from that table, while D and trimming were established from the DNA sequence. A total of roughly 11,000 clones appear in this sample, 65% to 80% of them only once. The ten biggest clones cover around 30% of the sample.

Blood samples were collected up to 4 times in the first month after transplant and then at least monthly when available. Here the chain combines TRBV6-6 and TRBJ1-4, with TRBD1 as a weak D call on 6 bases. The TCR comes from a human patient who received an intestinal transplant, so some T cells may come from the graft donor. The sample in question was PBMCs, obtained 494 days after intestinal transplant. The CDR3 protein: CASSTRDTTRGEKLFF. Here is the DNA: TGTGCCAGCAGTACCCGGGACACAACGCGGGGTGAAAAACTGTTTTTT.